The 31 T cell receptor beta chains presented below share a single source sample, sequenced in a study of blood T cell repertoires in COVID-19. Clones were sequenced by immunoSEQ multiplex PCR, and TCRdb holds only the in-frame ones, with some missing. In the table there are almost 250,000 clones, about 82% of which are singletons. The sequencing input was peripheral blood. All receptors come from a woman older than 75 with COVID-19, enrolled during active disease.

V usage is TRBV5-6 and J usage is TRBJ1-2; D gene ambiguous. The V end was cut by 4 bases, the J end by 5 bases, with 21 bases between. There are 16 residues in the CDR3. The germline CDR1 and CDR2 sequences are SGHDT and YYEEEE. As DNA, the CDR3 is TGTGCCAGCAGCCTGGACGCTCTGGGCCAAATTTATGGCTACACCTTC. This encodes CASSLDALGQIYGYTF.

The chain employs TRBV18 and TRBJ1-1; maybe TRBD1 (6 bases). The CDR3 loop spans 15 amino acids. V dropped 0 bases and J dropped 1 base, with 9 bases sitting between them. Germline CDR1 is KGHSH and CDR2 is LQKENI. CDR3 sequence reads: CASSPPGHSNTEAFF. The CDR3 DNA is TGTGCCAGCTCACCACCGGGACACTCGAACACTGAAGCTTTCTTT.

The rearrangement joins TRBV6-4 to TRBJ2-1; D is perhaps TRBD1 (6 bases). CDR1 is MRHNA and CDR2 is SNTAGT in the germline V gene. Trimming shortened V by 5 bases and J by 4 bases, and 24 bases separated the two germline ends. The CDR3 length is 18 residues. The CDR3 region has the DNA TGTGCCAGCAGTCCAGGGCAGGGAGCAGGGGTACGGTACAATGAGCAGTTCTTC. Translating it yields CASSPGQGAGVRYNEQFF.

A few counts support this clone. V usage is TRBV6-2 or TRBV6-3 and J usage is TRBJ1-6, with D tentatively TRBD1 (6 bases). V gave up 7 bases and J gave up 7 bases, with 23 bases separating them. The germline V gene has CDR1 MNHEY and CDR2 SVGEGT. CDR3 size: 17 residues. The CDR3 DNA sequence: TGTGCCAGCACCCCGATAATCAGGGGCTCCGTGAATTCACCCCTCCACTTT. Its translation is CASTPIIRGSVNSPLHF.

This clone has only one observation. J is TRBJ1-1 and V is TRBV6-5; D might be TRBD1 (5 bases). V was clipped by 5 bases and J by 0 bases, with 13 bases between them. The CDR3 totals 15 residues. Germline CDR1 reads MNHEY; CDR2 reads SVGAGI. The CDR3 here is CASSIRGTMNTEAFF. In DNA form, the CDR3 reads TGTGCCAGCAGTATAAGGGGAACCATGAACACTGAAGCTTTCTTT.

For the CDR3, the DNA is TGTGCCAGCAGCGACGGGACAGCCGGTTCACCCCTCCACTTT. Amino acid sequence: CASSDGTAGSPLHF. The chain combines TRBV6-5 with TRBJ1-6; TRBD1 aligns across 7 bases. The V gene end was trimmed by 6 bases and the J gene end by 9 bases; junction bases not matched to a gene: 8. Germline V gene lookup returns CDR1 MNHEY and CDR2 SVGAGI. The CDR3 length is 14 residues.

This chain links TRBV27 with TRBJ2-2, with 8 bases fitting TRBD1. The CDR3 runs to 15 residues. In germline, CDR1 is MNHEY, CDR2 SMNVEV (reference sequence). Trimming removed 6 bases from V and 4 bases from J; junction bases left unmatched: 7. The CDR3 loop reads CASRAGTGRTGELFF. Here the CDR3 DNA reads TGTGCCAGCAGGGCCGGGACAGGCCGCACCGGGGAGCTGTTTTTT.

This chain uses TRBV5-1 with TRBJ2-3; possible D gene TRBD1, 5 bases. V dropped 2 bases and J dropped 5 bases, with 12 bases sitting between them. There are 14 residues in the CDR3. Germline-derived CDR1 and CDR2 are SGHRS and YFSETQ. The CDR3 loop is CASSFLQDGDTQYF. The DNA of the CDR3 is TGCGCCAGCAGCTTTTTACAGGACGGAGATACGCAGTATTTT. Complete variable domain (other parts from reference TRBV5-1 and TRBJ2-3): KAGVTQTPRYLIKTRGQQVTLSCSPISGHRSVSWYQQTPGQGLQFLFEYFSETQRNKGNFPGRFSGRQFSNSRSEMNVSTLELGDSALYLCASSFLQDGDTQYFGPGTRLTVL.

The chain recombines TRBV28 with TRBJ1-4; D is possibly TRBD1 (5 bases). Germline CDR1 and CDR2: MDHEN and SYDVKM. The CDR3 sequence is 16 residues long. The ends were cut back, 4 bases at V and 3 bases at J, with 15 bases in the middle. The CDR3 sequence: CASSSPAGPSNEKLFF. For the CDR3, the DNA is TGTGCCAGCAGTTCGCCCGCAGGGCCATCTAATGAAAAACTGTTTTTT. The entire variable domain, with the rest obtained from reference TRBV28 and TRBJ1-4, is as follows: DVKVTQSSRYLVKRTGEKVFLECVQDMDHENMFWYRQDPGLGLRLIYFSYDVKMKEKGDIPEGYSVSREKKERFSLILESASTNQTSMYLCASSSPAGPSNEKLFFGSGTQLSVL.

The chain links TRBV7-9 to TRBJ1-3; possibly TRBD1 for D (6 bases). V lost 0 bases and J 0 bases, leaving 9 bases between the germline ends. CDR1 and CDR2 (germline): SEHNR, FQNEAQ (reference sequence). The CDR3 runs to 16 residues. CDR3 nucleotides: TGTGCCAGCAGCTTAGCGGGGGACAACTCTGGAAACACCATATATTTT. Encoded protein: CASSLAGDNSGNTIYF.

This clone was seen only once. The chain carries TRBV5-4 and TRBJ1-3; no reliable D call. The CDR3 spans 15 residues. Germline V lookup: CDR1 SGHNT, CDR2 YYREEE (reference sequence). V was pared by 2 bases and J by 0 bases, with 9 bases between. The CDR3: CASSFFSGSGNTIYF. As DNA, the CDR3 is TGTGCCAGCAGCTTTTTCAGCGGCTCTGGAAACACCATATATTTT.

The sample holds a few counts of this clone. This chain links TRBV3-1 (or the pseudogene TRBV3-2) with TRBJ1-1; no clear D. The CDR3 runs 14 residues. Germline CDR1 is LGHDT and CDR2 is YNNKEL (reference sequence). Trimming took off 3 bases at V and 1 base at J, with 9 bases between the two ends. The CDR3 DNA reads TGTGCCAGCAGCCATTCACGAGGGAACACTGAAGCTTTCTTT. Protein product: CASSHSRGNTEAFF.

This CDR3 is CAGNRGNQPQHF. The CDR3 bases are TGTGCCGGAAACAGGGGCAATCAGCCCCAGCATTTT. The V call is TRBV30, the J call TRBJ1-5; maybe TRBD1 (6 bases). CDR1 GTSNPN and CDR2 SVGIG come from the germline V gene (reference sequence). The CDR3 length is 12 residues. The V gene lost 8 bases and the J gene lost 2 bases, with 10 bases spanning the gap.

V is TRBV3-1 (or the pseudogene TRBV3-2) and J is TRBJ1-4; D is possibly TRBD1 (5 bases). The germline V gene has CDR1 LGHDT and CDR2 YNNKEL (reference sequence). V lost 1 base to trimming and J lost 4 bases, with 22 bases between them. CDR3 length: 19 residues. The CDR3 region is CASSQVPPAPRQGNEKLFF. The CDR3, as DNA: TGTGCCAGCAGCCAAGTCCCACCCGCCCCCCGGCAGGGTAATGAAAAACTGTTTTTT.

Note on this clone: Other nucleotide sequences from this sample produce the same CDR3. The chain employs TRBV5-1 and TRBJ2-3; TRBD1 aligns across 7 bases. V was clipped by 0 bases and J by 5 bases; unmatched bases: 3. CDR1 and CDR2 from the germline V gene are SGHRS and YFSETQ. The CDR3 is made up of 14 amino acids. The CDR3 DNA reads TGCGCCAGCAGCTTGGGACAGGGTATAGATACGCAGTATTTT. Translating it yields CASSLGQGIDTQYF.

V and J are TRBV4-2 and TRBJ2-7; 8 bases map to TRBD2. The length of the CDR3 is 19 residues. V shed 1 base, J shed 0 bases, and the junction held 14 bases outside the gene matches. Germline loops: CDR1 LGHNA, CDR2 YNFKEQ. This CDR3 reads CASSQGRVGGGRSSYEQYV. In DNA form, the CDR3 reads TGTGCCAGCAGCCAAGGCCGGGTAGGCGGGGGGCGAAGCTCCTACGAGCAGTACGTC.

The chain combines TRBV30 with TRBJ2-3; D unclear. The CDR3 extends over 13 amino acids. V lost 4 bases, J lost 4 bases, and 12 bases lay in between. CDR1 and CDR2 from the germline V gene are GTSNPN and SVGIG (reference sequence). In nucleotides, the CDR3 is TGTGCCTGGACAGGCAGCCCGGCAGATACGCAGTATTTT. Translated, it gives CAWTGSPADTQYF.

The chain couples TRBV6-5 to TRBJ1-1, with D possibly being TRBD1 (5 bases). This CDR3 is 15 amino acids long. Trimming removed 6 bases at V and 4 bases at J, with 18 bases between. In germline, CDR1 is MNHEY, CDR2 SVGAGI. The CDR3 nucleotides read TGTGCCAGCAGGACCCCAGGGACTGGGGGCACTGAAGCTTTCTTT. Protein: CASRTPGTGGTEAFF.

The rearrangement joins TRBV5-1 to TRBJ2-7; D is possibly TRBD2 (5 bases). There are 16 residues in the CDR3. V shed 4 bases and J shed 0 bases, with 17 bases lying between them. CDR1 is SGHRS, CDR2 YFSETQ, per germline. The CDR3 sequence is CASSPLPTGSSYEQYF. The CDR3 coding sequence is TGCGCCAGCAGCCCCCTCCCAACGGGGAGCTCCTACGAGCAGTACTTC.

This chain uses TRBV4-3 with TRBJ1-2, with D uncertain. This CDR3 region has 15 residues. CDR1 and CDR2 (germline): LGHNA, YSLEER. The germline V and J ends were trimmed by 0 bases and 4 bases, with 12 bases remaining between them. This chain's CDR3 is CASSQDRASGYGYTF. In DNA form, the CDR3 reads TGCGCCAGCAGCCAAGATCGAGCGAGTGGCTATGGCTACACCTTC.

This clone was observed once. The chain has TRBV28 and TRBJ2-7; 8 nucleotides match TRBD1. The CDR3 covers 15 residues. CDR1 is MDHEN, CDR2 SYDVKM, per germline. J was trimmed by 7 bases and V by 1 base; bases with no gene match: 9. The CDR3 here is CASSLFRDRLGEQYV. In nucleotides, the CDR3 is TGTGCCAGCAGTTTATTCCGGGACAGGCTAGGAGAGCAGTACGTC.

J is TRBJ2-5 and V is TRBV7-2; 7 bases map to TRBD2. From germline, CDR1 is SGHTA and CDR2 FQGNSA. J lost 5 bases, V lost 5 bases, and 11 bases had no gene match. CDR3 length: 15 residues. CDR3 amino acids: CASSRGGLVSETQYF. CDR3 in DNA: TGTGCCAGCAGCCGGGGAGGGCTAGTGTCCGAGACCCAGTACTTC.

The CDR3 DNA sequence: TGCAGCGTCCAATCCGGGACTGAAGCTTTCTTT. This gives the protein CSVQSGTEAFF. The chain recombines TRBV29-1 with TRBJ1-1; D unclear. Germline assignment: CDR1 SQVTM and CDR2 ANQGSEA. There are 11 residues in the CDR3. Trimming removed 6 bases at V and 5 bases at J, with 10 bases between.

This rearrangement joins TRBV5-4 to TRBJ1-1, with D hard to call. The CDR3 has 14 residues. Germline CDR1 SGHNT, CDR2 YYREEE (reference sequence). Trimming shortened V by 0 bases and J by 1 base, and 7 bases separated the two germline ends. CDR3 in DNA: TGTGCCAGCAGCTTGGGACAAACGAACACTGAAGCTTTCTTT. Translation: CASSLGQTNTEAFF.

The table lists this clone with a count of one. The chain couples TRBV19 to TRBJ2-2; 9 bases fit TRBD2. Germline V gene data show CDR1 as LNHDA and CDR2 as SQIVND (reference sequence). The trim removed 5 bases at V and 7 bases at J, leaving 8 bases unmatched. This CDR3 comprises 15 residues. The CDR3 is CASSYVAGANGELFF. In DNA, the CDR3 is TGTGCCAGTAGTTATGTAGCGGGGGCGAACGGGGAGCTGTTTTTT.

The rearrangement joins TRBV5-6 to TRBJ1-2; a weak D match, TRBD1 (6 bases). The germline CDR1 and CDR2 sequences are SGHDT and YYEEEE. V was pared by 4 bases and J by 9 bases, with 34 bases between. This CDR3 contains 19 residues. CDR3 in amino acids: CASSRPPGDPKSFSRSYTF. The CDR3 DNA reads TGTGCCAGCAGCCGCCCTCCAGGGGACCCAAAATCTTTTAGTAGAAGCTACACCTTC. The full variable domain, in which reference TRBV5-6 and TRBJ1-2 provide the parts outside the CDR3, is DAGVTQSPTHLIKTRGQQVTLRCSPKSGHDTVSWYQQALGQGPQFIFQYYEEEERQRGNFPDRFSGHQFPNYSSELNVNALLLGDSALYLCASSRPPGDPKSFSRSYTFGSGTRLTVV.

The genes are TRBV30 and TRBJ1-6, with 9 positions matching TRBD1. In germline, CDR1 is GTSNPN, CDR2 SVGIG (reference sequence). V shed 5 bases, J shed 7 bases, and the junction held 3 bases outside the gene matches. The CDR3 runs 13 residues. CDR3 nucleotide sequence: TGTGCCTGGGGGGGACAGGGAAATTCACCCCTCCACTTT. It encodes CAWGGQGNSPLHF.

In this sample, this clone turned up a few times. The genes are TRBV21-1 and TRBJ1-1; the table names TRBD1, a call not compared with the DNA. TRBV21-1 is annotated as a pseudogene. The CDR3 has 14 amino acids. CDR3 bases: TGTGCCAGCAGCATCAGGGAACAGGACACTGAAGCTTTCTTT. This codes for CASSIREQDTEAFF.

The V and J genes are TRBV5-5 and TRBJ1-5; 8 nucleotides match TRBD1. Germline V gene lookup returns CDR1 SGHKS and CDR2 YYEKEE (reference sequence). The CDR3 runs 15 residues. V shed 3 bases and J 5 bases; nucleotides not matched to a gene: 7. CDR3 in amino acids: CASSSAGGWDQPQHF. In DNA form, the CDR3 reads TGTGCCAGCAGCTCCGCAGGGGGCTGGGATCAGCCCCAGCATTTT. The whole variable domain, remainder taken from reference TRBV5-5 and TRBJ1-5, is DAGVTQSPTHLIKTRGQQVTLRCSPISGHKSVSWYQQVLGQGPQFIFQYYEKEERGRGNFPDRFSARQFPNYSSELNVNALLLGDSALYLCASSSAGGWDQPQHFGDGTRLSIL.

This clone was recorded a few times. The chain uses TRBV5-8 and TRBJ1-1, with TRBD1 matching over 12 bases. Per germline, CDR1 SGHTS and CDR2 YDEGEE. V lost 3 bases and J lost 4; bases outside the gene matches: 10. The CDR3 extends over 17 amino acids. The CDR3 reads CASSSAGQGALGTEAFF. The CDR3 DNA is TGTGCCAGCAGCTCAGCGGGACAGGGGGCTCTCGGCACTGAAGCTTTCTTT.

The rearrangement uses TRBV27 and TRBJ2-3; possibly TRBD2 for D (6 bases). V was trimmed by 6 bases and J by 8 bases, leaving 12 bases between them. The CDR3 covers 12 residues. Germline CDR1 and CDR2: MNHEY and SMNVEV (reference sequence). CDR3 in DNA: TGTGCCAGCAGGGGGGGTCCCGTTACGCAGTATTTT. Its protein product is CASRGGPVTQYF.